This T cell receptor (beta chain) was observed in a study of blood T cell repertoires in COVID-19. As for the study in general: COVID-19 samples collected from the United States, Italy and Spain covered acute and convalescent phases.

Data came from immunoSEQ multiplex PCR; TCRdb stores just in-frame clones and leaves some out. The sample has roughly 240,000 clones, around 80% seen once. The germline V gene encodes CDR1 LNHDA and CDR2 SQIVND (reference sequence). The CDR3 spans 16 residues. After removal of 4 bases from V and 2 bases from J, the junction contained 8 bases not matched to a gene. This chain links TRBV19 with TRBJ2-5, with 9 bases that match TRBD1. The sequence derives from a woman older than 75 with acute or convalescent COVID-19. The sequenced material came from peripheral blood. The CDR3 loop is CASSKLGTGSQETQYF. CDR3 nucleotide sequence: TGTGCCAGTAGTAAGCTCGGGACAGGGAGTCAAGAGACCCAGTACTTC.